This T cell receptor (beta chain) derives from a study of cytomegalovirus exposure and HLA in healthy donors. The study, taken as a whole, reports: In vitro experiments confirmed that three CMV-associated chains were specific for CMV antigens. In terms of immune exposure information, only CMV serostatus was available.

Germline CDR1 is SGDLS and CDR2 is YYNGEE. This CDR3 region has 16 residues. V was cut by 0 bases and J by 3 bases, with 16 bases left in between. Amplification used 60 Vbeta primers and 13 Jbeta primers. TCRdb's table, derived via immunoSEQ multiplex PCR, lists solely in-frame clones and lacks some. The repertoire holds some 140,000 clones, with more than 60% as singletons. About this clone itself: Its specificity is not known.

The chain couples TRBV9 to TRBJ2-7; D perhaps matches TRBD1 (5 bases). Sequencing was performed on PBMCs. This sequence originates from a woman between 50 and 59 years old in good health and CMV-seropositive. The CDR3 protein is CASSVAGGAMVYEQYF. In DNA form, the CDR3 reads TGTGCCAGCAGCGTAGCCGGTGGGGCTATGGTCTACGAGCAGTACTTC.